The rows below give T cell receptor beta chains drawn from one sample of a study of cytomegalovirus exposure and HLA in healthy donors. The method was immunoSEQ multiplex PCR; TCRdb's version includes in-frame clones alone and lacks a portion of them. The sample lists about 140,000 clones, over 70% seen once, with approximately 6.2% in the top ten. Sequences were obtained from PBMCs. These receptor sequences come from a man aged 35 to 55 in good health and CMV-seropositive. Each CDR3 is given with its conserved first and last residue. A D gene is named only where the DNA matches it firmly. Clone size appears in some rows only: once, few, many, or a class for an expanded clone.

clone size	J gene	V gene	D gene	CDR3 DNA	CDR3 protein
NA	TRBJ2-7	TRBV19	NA	TGTGCCAGTAGTATAGCAGGACGGGACTACGAGCAGTACTTC	CASSIAGRDYEQYF
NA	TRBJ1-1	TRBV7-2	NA	TGTGCCAGCAGCTTAGGTGGGAGGAACACTGAAGCTTTCTTT	CASSLGGRNTEAFF
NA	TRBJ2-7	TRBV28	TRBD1	TGTGCCAGCAGTCCGGCCGGGACAGGGGGCGGGGAGCAGTACTTC	CASSPAGTGGGEQYF
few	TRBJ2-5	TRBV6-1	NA	TGTGCCAGCAGTGTCCGGGTTGGGTCAGTGGAGATCCAGTACTTC	CASSVRVGSVEIQYF
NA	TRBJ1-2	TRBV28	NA	TGTGCCAGCAGTTTAGGTCAGGGGACACAATTTATCTTC	CASSLGQGTQFIF
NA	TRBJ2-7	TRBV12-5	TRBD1	TGTGCTAGTGGTTTGGTACAGGACGGGACAGGTTTTACCTACGAGCAGTACTTC	CASGLVQDGTGFTYEQYF
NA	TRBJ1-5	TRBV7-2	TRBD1	TGTGCCAGCAGCTTGAGTTGGACAGGACGAAACGGCAATCAGCCCCAGCATTTT	CASSLSWTGRNGNQPQHF
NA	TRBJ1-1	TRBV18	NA	TGTGCCAGCTCCCTCGAGAGAGGGAACACTGAAGCTTTCTTT	CASSLERGNTEAFF
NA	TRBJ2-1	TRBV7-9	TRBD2	TGTGCCAGCAGCTTTTCCGGCGGGGGAACTAGGAATGAGCAGTTCTTC	CASSFSGGGTRNEQFF
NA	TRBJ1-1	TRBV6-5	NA	TGTGCCAGCAGGCAAGGGGAGGGGAGGTGGACTGAAGCTTTCTTT	CASRQGEGRWTEAFF
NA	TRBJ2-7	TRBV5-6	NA	TGTGCCAGCAGCACTCCGGGACTCCCCCTCTACGAGCAGTACTTC	CASSTPGLPLYEQYF
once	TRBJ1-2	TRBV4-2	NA	TGTGCCAGCAGCCCCGACTTGTTTTGGGGCTACACCTTC	CASSPDLFWGYTF
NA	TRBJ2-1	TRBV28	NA	TGTGCCAGCAGTTTAGTTGGGCACAATGAGCAGTTCTTC	CASSLVGHNEQFF
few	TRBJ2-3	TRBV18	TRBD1	TGTGCCAGCTCACCGCAAGTGGGACAGAATGTGGTCACAGATACGCAGTATTTT	CASSPQVGQNVVTDTQYF
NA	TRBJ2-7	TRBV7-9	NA	TGTGCCAGCAGCTTAGTCAGTTCCTACGAGCAGTACTTC	CASSLVSSYEQYF
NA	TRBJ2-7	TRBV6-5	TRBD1	TGTGCCAGCAGTTACTGGACAGGGGCCTACGAGCAGTACTTC	CASSYWTGAYEQYF
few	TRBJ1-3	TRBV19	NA	TGTGCCAGTAGTATCGGGCCCGGGAGTGGAAACACCATATATTTT	CASSIGPGSGNTIYF
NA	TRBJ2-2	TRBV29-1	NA	TGCAGCGTTGAAGATGAAGCGATCGGGCTGTTTTTT	CSVEDEAIGLFF
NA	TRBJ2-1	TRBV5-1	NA	TGCGCCAGCAGCTACCCCTCTATTTTGGGCAGGAATGAGCAGTTCTTC	CASSYPSILGRNEQFF
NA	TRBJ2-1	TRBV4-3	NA	TGCGCCAGCAGTAAGCGGACCTACTCCTACAATGAGCAGTTCTTC	CASSKRTYSYNEQFF
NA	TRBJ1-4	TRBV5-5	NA	TGTGCCAGCAGCTTGACAGCTATTAATGAAAAACTGTTTTTT	CASSLTAINEKLFF
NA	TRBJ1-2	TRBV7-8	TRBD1	TGTGCCAGCAGCTCGTTGACAGGGGGCAGCTATGGCTACACCTTC	CASSSLTGGSYGYTF
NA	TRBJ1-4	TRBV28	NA	TGTGCCAGCCGGCACTCTGGCAGTCGGGGTGAAAAACTGTTTTTT	CASRHSGSRGEKLFF
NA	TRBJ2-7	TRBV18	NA	TGTGCCAGCTCACCACAGGGGTCCGTCTCCTACGAGCAGTACTTC	CASSPQGSVSYEQYF
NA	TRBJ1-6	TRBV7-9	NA	TGTGCCAGCAGCGCCCTGGGGGGGGCCCTAAATTCACCCCTCCACTTT	CASSALGGALNSPLHF
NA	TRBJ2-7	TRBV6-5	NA	TGTGCCAGCAGTCCGGGACTTATAGTCTCCGAGCAGTACTTC	CASSPGLIVSEQYF
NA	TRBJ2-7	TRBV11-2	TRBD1	TGTGCCAGCAGCTTAGCACAGGGGGGAACCTACGAGCAGTACTTC	CASSLAQGGTYEQYF
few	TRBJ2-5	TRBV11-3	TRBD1	TGTGCCAGCAGCTTAGAGAGTGGGGGGACAGGGTGGGCAGAGACCCAGTACTTC	CASSLESGGTGWAETQYF
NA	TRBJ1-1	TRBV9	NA	TGTGCCAGCAGCCCGGGTATGGGGAGTGGAAACACTGAAGCTTTCTTT	CASSPGMGSGNTEAFF
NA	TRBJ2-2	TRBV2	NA	TGTGCCAGCGCGCGACAGACGGCGAACACCGGGGAGCTGTTTTTT	CASARQTANTGELFF
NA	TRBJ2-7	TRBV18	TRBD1	TGTGCCAGCTCCCCTAGGCAGGGACAGGGGTCCCACGAGCAGTACTTC	CASSPRQGQGSHEQYF
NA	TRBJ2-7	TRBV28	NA	TGTGCCAGCAGTTTCGCCCCCCGAGCTCCCGCATCTGGCGAGCAGTACTTC	CASSFAPRAPASGEQYF
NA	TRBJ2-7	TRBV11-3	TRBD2	TGTGCCAGCAGCCCTAGGGAGGGGAGTACCTACGAGCAGTACTTC	CASSPREGSTYEQYF
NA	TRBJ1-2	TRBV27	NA	TGTGCCAGCATGGATATGAACAGTTGGAACTATGGCTACACCTTC	CASMDMNSWNYGYTF
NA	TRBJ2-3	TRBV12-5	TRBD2	TGTGCTAGTGGTTTGGGGGCTAGCGGGAGTACAGATACGCAGTATTTT	CASGLGASGSTDTQYF
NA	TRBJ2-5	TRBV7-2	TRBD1	TGTGCCAGCAGCTTGGGGCCGGGACAGGGTTTGGTCCAAGAGACCCAGTACTTC	CASSLGPGQGLVQETQYF
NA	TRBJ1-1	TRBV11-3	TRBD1	TGTGCCAGCAGCTCCAGCCGACAGGGAAGGAACACTGAAGCTTTCTTT	CASSSSRQGRNTEAFF
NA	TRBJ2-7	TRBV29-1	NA	TGCAGCGTTGAAGGTTCCGACGGGTACGAGCAGTACTTC	CSVEGSDGYEQYF
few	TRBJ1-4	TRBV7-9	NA	TGTGCCAGCAGCTTCCTCCAGGGGAAGGGTGAAAAACTGTTTTTT	CASSFLQGKGEKLFF
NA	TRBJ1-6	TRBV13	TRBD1	TGTGCCAGCCACCCCCGGGACAGGGTGGATTCACCCCTCCACTTT	CASHPRDRVDSPLHF
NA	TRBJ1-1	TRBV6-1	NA	TGTGCCAGCAGGTCCTTGAACACTGAAGCTTTCTTT	CASRSLNTEAFF
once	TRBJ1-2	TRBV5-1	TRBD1	TGCGCCAGCAGCCTGGGACAGGGGGCGAGGTATGGCTACACCTTC	CASSLGQGARYGYTF
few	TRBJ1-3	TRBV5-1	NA	TGCGCCAGCAGCTTGGAGTCAGATCCTGGAAACACCATATATTTT	CASSLESDPGNTIYF
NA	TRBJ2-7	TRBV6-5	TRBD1	TGTGCCAGCAGGCAGACCGGGACAGTAAGCTACGAGCAGTACTTC	CASRQTGTVSYEQYF
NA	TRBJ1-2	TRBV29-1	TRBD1	TGCAGCGTGGAGGGACAGGGGGCGCGAGGCTACACCTTC	CSVEGQGARGYTF
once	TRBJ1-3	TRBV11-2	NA	TGTGCCAGCAGCTTAGCAGCGGGAAACACCATATATTTT	CASSLAAGNTIYF
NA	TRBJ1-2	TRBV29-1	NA	TGCAGCGTGGGGGGGGCGGGGATGAACTATGGCTACACCTTC	CSVGGAGMNYGYTF
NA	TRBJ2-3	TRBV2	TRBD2	TGTGCCAGCAGTGGAAATAGCGGGATTAGCACAGATACGCAGTATTTT	CASSGNSGISTDTQYF
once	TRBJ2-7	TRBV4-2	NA	TGTGCCAGCAGCCAAGTGGGAGAGTACGGGCACGAGCAGTACTTC	CASSQVGEYGHEQYF
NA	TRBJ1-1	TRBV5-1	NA	TGCGCCAGCAGCTTGGGCCCAGGGAACACTGAAGCTTTCTTT	CASSLGPGNTEAFF
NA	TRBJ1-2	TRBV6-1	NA	TGTGCCAGCAGTCCGGGGGGGATTGGGGGCTACACCTTC	CASSPGGIGGYTF